This TCR beta chain was profiled in a study of T-cell reconstitution after alpha-beta-depleted transplantation in children. Construction of the TCRbeta library involved unique molecular identifiers. TCRdb processed the PCR reads anew with MiXCR; each CDR3 protein has one entry. The sample shows roughly 170,000 distinct CDR3 sequences, about 6.4% of them seen only once. This clonotype appeared many times. The CDR3 loop spans 15 amino acids. Germline trimming cut 6 bases from V and 5 bases from J; bases unmatched to any gene: 11. The V and J genes are TRBV12-3 or TRBV12-4 and TRBJ2-5; TRBD1 agrees at 8 bases. The source of this sequence is a human donor who donated a stem cell graft to a child with Wiskott-Aldrich syndrome. This sample comprised PBMCs from the stem cell graft donor, obtained from the stem cell graft. CDR3 DNA: TGTGCCAGCAGAATAGGACTCAGGACAGGGGAGACCCAGTACTTC. Translation: CASRIGLRTGETQYF.